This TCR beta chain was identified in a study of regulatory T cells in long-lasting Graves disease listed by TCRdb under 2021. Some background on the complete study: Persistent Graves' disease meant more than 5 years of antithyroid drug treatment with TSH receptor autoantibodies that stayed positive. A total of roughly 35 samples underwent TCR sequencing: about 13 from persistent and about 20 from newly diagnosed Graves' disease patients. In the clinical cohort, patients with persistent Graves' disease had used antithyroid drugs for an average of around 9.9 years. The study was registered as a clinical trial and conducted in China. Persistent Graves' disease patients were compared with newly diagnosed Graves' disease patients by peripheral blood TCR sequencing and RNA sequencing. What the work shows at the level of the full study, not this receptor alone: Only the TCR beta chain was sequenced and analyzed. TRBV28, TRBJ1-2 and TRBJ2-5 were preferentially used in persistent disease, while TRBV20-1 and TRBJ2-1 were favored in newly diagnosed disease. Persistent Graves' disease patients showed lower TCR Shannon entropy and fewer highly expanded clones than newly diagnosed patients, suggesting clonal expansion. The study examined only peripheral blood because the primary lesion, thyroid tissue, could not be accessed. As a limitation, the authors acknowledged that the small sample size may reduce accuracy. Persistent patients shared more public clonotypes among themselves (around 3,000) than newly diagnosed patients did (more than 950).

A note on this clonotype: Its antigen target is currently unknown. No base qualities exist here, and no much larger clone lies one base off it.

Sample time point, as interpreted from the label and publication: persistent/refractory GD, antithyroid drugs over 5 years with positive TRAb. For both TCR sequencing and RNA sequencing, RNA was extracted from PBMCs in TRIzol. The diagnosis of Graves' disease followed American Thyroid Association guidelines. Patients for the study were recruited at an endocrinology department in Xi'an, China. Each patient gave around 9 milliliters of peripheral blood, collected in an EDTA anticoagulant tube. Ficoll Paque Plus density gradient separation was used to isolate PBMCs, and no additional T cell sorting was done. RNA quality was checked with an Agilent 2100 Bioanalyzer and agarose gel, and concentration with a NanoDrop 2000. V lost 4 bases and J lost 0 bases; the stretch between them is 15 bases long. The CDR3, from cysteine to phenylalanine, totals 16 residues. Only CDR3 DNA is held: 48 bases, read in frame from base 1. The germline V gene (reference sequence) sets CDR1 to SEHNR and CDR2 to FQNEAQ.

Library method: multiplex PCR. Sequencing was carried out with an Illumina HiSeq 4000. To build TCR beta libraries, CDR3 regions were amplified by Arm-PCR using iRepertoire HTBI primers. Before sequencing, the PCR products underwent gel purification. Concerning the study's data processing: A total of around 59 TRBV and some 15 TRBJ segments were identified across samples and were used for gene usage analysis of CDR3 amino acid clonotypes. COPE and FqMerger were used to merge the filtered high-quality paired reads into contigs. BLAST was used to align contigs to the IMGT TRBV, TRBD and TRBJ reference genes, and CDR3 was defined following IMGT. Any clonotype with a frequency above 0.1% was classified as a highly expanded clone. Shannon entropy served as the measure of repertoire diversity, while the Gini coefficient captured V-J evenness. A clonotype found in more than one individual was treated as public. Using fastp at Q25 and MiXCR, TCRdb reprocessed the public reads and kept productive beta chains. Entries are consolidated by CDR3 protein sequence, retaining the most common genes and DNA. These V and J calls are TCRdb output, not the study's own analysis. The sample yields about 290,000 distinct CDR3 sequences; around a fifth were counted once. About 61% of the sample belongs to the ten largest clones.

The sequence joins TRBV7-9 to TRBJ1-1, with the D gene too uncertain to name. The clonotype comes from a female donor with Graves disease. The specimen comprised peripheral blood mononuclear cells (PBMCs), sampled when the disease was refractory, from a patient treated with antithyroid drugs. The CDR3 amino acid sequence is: CASSSSQTGLNTEAFF. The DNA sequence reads TGTGCCAGCAGCTCATCTCAGACCGGATTGAACACTGAAGCTTTCTTT. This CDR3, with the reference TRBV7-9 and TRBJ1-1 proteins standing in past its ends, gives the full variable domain DTGVSQNPRHKITKRGQNVTFRCDPISEHNRLYWYRQTLGQGPEFLTYFQNEAQLEKSRLLSDRFSAERPKGSFSTLEIQRTEQGDSAMYLCASSSSQTGLNTEAFFGQGTRLTVV.